Presented here are 20 T cell receptor beta chains from one specimen sequenced in a study of T cells expressing NK-cell markers. TCRdb re-called the 5' RACE reads; one entry per CDR3 protein, DNA not given. Its listing shows 350,000 to 500,000 distinct CDR3 sequences. Material for sequencing was blood T cells: a sorted CD56 or NKG2C T cell subset, CD4+ or CD8+ T cells, or bulk PBMC T cells (not recorded which). All receptors derive from a woman aged 18-69 years in good health.

The chain recombines TRBV12-3 or TRBV12-4 with TRBJ1-1; the D gene TCRdb calls, TRBD1, cannot be checked with no DNA. The CDR3 is 13 amino acids. CDR3 amino acids: CASRNRGRNEAFF.

The V and J genes are TRBV7-8 and TRBJ2-2; TCRdb's D call, TRBD1, is unchecked because there is no DNA. CDR1 SGHVS and CDR2 FQNEAQ come from the germline V gene. This CDR3 has 19 residues. The CDR3 sequence is CASSLPPYFEGRGTGELFF.

The chain employs TRBV10-3 and TRBJ1-2; TCRdb lists TRBD1, though no DNA is available to test this call. The CDR3 consists of 13 residues. CDR1 is ENHRY and CDR2 is SYGVKD in the germline V gene. CDR3 amino acids: CAISGTENYGYTF.

V usage is TRBV20-1 and J usage is TRBJ2-2; the TCRdb call, TRBD1, lacks DNA for checking. The CDR3 runs to 17 residues. Germline V gene sequence: CDR1 DFQATT, CDR2 SNEGSKA (reference sequence). Here the CDR3 reads CSARPPSGGRSGGELFF.

The chain employs TRBV5-1 and TRBJ2-1; TCRdb selects TRBD1, and the lack of DNA leaves this call unchecked. The germline V gene encodes CDR1 SGHRS and CDR2 YFSETQ. The CDR3 length is 15 residues. The CDR3 loop is CASSFGRDNRGEQFF.

The chain uses TRBV5-1 and TRBJ2-1; no DNA is available, so the TRBD2 call from TCRdb remains unchecked. The V gene's germline CDR1 is SGHRS and CDR2 YFSETQ. The CDR3 consists of 14 residues. This CDR3 reads CASSLAGGTNEQFF.

V is TRBV12-3 or TRBV12-4 and J is TRBJ1-5; TCRdb gives TRBD1 as the D gene, but with no DNA this cannot be confirmed. There are 13 residues in the CDR3. The chain's CDR3 is CASSRQGNQPQHF.

The CDR3 reads CASSLATVYQPQHF. V and J are TRBV12-3 or TRBV12-4 and TRBJ1-5. This CDR3 spans 14 amino acids.

V is TRBV10-2 and J is TRBJ1-4; TCRdb returns TRBD1, unconfirmable since there is no DNA. The CDR3 runs to 13 residues. Germline V gene sequence: CDR1 WSHSY, CDR2 SAAADI. The CDR3 here is CASSGSPGEKLFF.

This chain links TRBV23-1 with TRBJ2-3. TRBV23-1 is an open reading frame whose function is uncertain. The CDR3 totals 12 residues. CDR3 amino acids: CASPSYTDTQYF.

The chain employs TRBV20-1 and TRBJ1-2; the D call of TRBD1 rests on TCRdb alone, since no DNA is present to check it. In germline, CDR1 is DFQATT, CDR2 SNEGSKA (reference sequence). This CDR3 has 16 amino acids. The CDR3 spells CSALGRTGGALYGYTF.

This chain links TRBV20-1 with TRBJ1-1; TCRdb names TRBD1, which stays unverified in the absence of DNA. The CDR3 is made up of 11 amino acids. Germline lookup yields CDR1 DFQATT and CDR2 SNEGSKA (reference sequence). CDR3 sequence reads: CSAPRGDEAFF.

The V and J genes are TRBV5-1 and TRBJ2-3. The CDR3 extends over 15 amino acids. Per the germline V gene, CDR1 is SGHRS and CDR2 is YFSETQ. This CDR3 reads CASSSLKLSTDTQYF.

This CDR3 reads CASEVGLAELYEQYF. The chain carries TRBV2 and TRBJ2-7; TCRdb's assignment of TRBD2 cannot be checked, as there is no DNA. This CDR3 is 15 amino acids long. The germline CDR1 and CDR2 sequences are SNHLY and FYNNEI.

Here the CDR3 reads CSARDGGPDTQYF. V usage is TRBV20-1 and J usage is TRBJ2-3; TCRdb gives TRBD1 as the D gene, but with no DNA this cannot be confirmed. The CDR3 length is 13 residues. In germline, CDR1 is DFQATT, CDR2 SNEGSKA (reference sequence).

V is TRBV7-3 and J is TRBJ1-1. Germline assignment: CDR1 SGHTA and CDR2 FQGTGA. This CDR3 has 15 residues. CDR3 sequence reads: CASSLTKEVRSEAFF.

The rearrangement links TRBV28 to TRBJ1-4; lacking DNA, the TRBD1 call made by TCRdb goes unchecked. The CDR3 is 14 residues long. Germline V gene data show CDR1 as MDHEN and CDR2 as SYDVKM. CDR3 loop: CASRRTNLNEKLFF.

The rearrangement uses TRBV28 and TRBJ1-5; TCRdb designates TRBD1, a call that cannot be tested without DNA. The CDR3 sequence is 15 residues long. Germline values: CDR1 MDHEN, CDR2 SYDVKM. CDR3 loop: CASSSQGARNQPQHF.

The chain has TRBV21-1 and TRBJ2-3; the TCRdb D gene call, TRBD1, has no DNA to confirm it. TRBV21-1 is a known pseudogene. The CDR3 consists of 16 residues. This CDR3 reads CASSTRPGRSTDTQYF.

The chain links TRBV5-1 to TRBJ2-1. Germline V gives CDR1 SGHRS, CDR2 YFSETQ. This CDR3 spans 14 amino acids. CDR3 in amino acids: CASSLVGRYNEQFF.